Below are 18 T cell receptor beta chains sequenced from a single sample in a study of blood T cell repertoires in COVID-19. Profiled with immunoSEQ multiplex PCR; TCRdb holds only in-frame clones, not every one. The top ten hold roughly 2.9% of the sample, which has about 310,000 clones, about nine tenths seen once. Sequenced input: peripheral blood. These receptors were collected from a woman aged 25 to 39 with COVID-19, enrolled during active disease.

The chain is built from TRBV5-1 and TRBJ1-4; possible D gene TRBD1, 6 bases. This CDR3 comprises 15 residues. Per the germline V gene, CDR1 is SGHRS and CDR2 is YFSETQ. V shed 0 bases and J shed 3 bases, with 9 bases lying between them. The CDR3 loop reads CASSLGDTSNEKLFF. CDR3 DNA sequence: TGCGCCAGCAGCTTGGGGGACACCTCTAATGAAAAACTGTTTTTT. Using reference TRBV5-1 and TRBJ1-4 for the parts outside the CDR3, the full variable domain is KAGVTQTPRYLIKTRGQQVTLSCSPISGHRSVSWYQQTPGQGLQFLFEYFSETQRNKGNFPGRFSGRQFSNSRSEMNVSTLELGDSALYLCASSLGDTSNEKLFFGSGTQLSVL.

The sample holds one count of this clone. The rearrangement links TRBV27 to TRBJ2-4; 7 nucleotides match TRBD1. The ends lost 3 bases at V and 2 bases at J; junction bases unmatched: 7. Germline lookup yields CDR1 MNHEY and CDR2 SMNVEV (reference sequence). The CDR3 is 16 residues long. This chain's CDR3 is CASSFSGQITKNIQYF. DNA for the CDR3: TGTGCCAGCAGTTTCTCGGGACAGATAACCAAAAACATTCAGTACTTC.

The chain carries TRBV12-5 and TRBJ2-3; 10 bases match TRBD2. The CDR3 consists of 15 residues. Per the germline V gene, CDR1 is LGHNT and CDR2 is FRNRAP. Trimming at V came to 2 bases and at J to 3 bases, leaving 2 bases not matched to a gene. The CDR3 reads CASGLPSGGTDTQYF. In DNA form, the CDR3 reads TGTGCTAGTGGTTTGCCTAGCGGGGGTACAGATACGCAGTATTTT.

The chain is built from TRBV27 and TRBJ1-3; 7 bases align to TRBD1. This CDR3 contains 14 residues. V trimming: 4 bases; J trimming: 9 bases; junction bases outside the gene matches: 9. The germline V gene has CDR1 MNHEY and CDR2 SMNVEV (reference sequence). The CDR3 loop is CASSSGTAGITIYF. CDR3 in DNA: TGTGCCAGCAGTTCGGGGACAGCGGGTATCACCATATATTTT.

In DNA form, the CDR3 reads TGTGCCAGCAGTTTAGGGCTGAATTCACCCCTCCACTTT. This encodes CASSLGLNSPLHF. This chain joins TRBV12-3 or TRBV12-4 and TRBJ1-6; D uncertain. The CDR3 is 13 residues long. V dropped 1 base and J dropped 7 bases, with 5 bases sitting between them.

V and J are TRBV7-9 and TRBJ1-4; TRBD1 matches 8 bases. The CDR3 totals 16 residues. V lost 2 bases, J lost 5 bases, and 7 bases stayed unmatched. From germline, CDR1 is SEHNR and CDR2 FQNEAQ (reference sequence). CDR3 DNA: TGTGCCAGCAGCTTAACACGGACAGGGTTAAATGAAAAACTGTTTTTT. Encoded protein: CASSLTRTGLNEKLFF.

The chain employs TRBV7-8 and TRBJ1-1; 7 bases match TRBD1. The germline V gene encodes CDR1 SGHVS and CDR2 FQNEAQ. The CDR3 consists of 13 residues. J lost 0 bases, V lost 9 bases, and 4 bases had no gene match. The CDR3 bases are TGTGCCAGTAACGACAGGGTGAACACTGAAGCTTTCTTT. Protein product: CASNDRVNTEAFF.

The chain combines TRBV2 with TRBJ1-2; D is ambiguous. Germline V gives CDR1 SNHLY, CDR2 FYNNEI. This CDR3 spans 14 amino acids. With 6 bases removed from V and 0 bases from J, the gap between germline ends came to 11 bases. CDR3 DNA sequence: TGTGCCAGCAGCCTGGACGGGGCTAACTATGGCTACACCTTC. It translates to CASSLDGANYGYTF.

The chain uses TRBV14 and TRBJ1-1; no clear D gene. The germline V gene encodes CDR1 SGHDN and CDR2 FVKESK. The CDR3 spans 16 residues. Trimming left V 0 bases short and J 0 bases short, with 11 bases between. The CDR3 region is CASSQDTFPVNTEAFF. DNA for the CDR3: TGTGCCAGCAGCCAAGACACTTTCCCGGTGAACACTGAAGCTTTCTTT.

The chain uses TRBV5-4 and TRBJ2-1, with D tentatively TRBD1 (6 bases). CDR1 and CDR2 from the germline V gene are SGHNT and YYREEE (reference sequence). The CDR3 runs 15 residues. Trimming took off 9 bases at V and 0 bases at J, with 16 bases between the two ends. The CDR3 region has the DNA TGTGCCACCAGAGGGGGAGCCCCCTCCTACAATGAGCAGTTCTTC. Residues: CATRGGAPSYNEQFF.

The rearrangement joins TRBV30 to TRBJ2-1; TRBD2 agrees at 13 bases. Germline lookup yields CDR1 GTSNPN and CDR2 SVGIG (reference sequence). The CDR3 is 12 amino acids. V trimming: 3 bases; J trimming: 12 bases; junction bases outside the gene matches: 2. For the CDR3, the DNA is TGTGCCTGGAGACTAGCGGGAGGGGGGCAGTTCTTC. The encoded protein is CAWRLAGGGQFF.

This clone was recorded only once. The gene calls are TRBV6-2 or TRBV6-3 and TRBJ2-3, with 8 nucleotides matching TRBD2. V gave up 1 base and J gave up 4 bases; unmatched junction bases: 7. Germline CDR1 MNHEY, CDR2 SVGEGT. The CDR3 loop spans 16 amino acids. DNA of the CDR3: TGTGCCAGCAGTTACTTCGGGGCGGGAGGCGCAGATACGCAGTATTTT. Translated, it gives CASSYFGAGGADTQYF.

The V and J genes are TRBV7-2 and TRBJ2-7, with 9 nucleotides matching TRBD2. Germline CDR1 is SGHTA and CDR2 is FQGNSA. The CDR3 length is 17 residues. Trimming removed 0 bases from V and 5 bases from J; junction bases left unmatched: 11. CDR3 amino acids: CASSLAGIGGRADEQYF. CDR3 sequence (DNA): TGTGCCAGCAGCTTAGCTGGGATCGGCGGGAGGGCCGACGAGCAGTACTTC.

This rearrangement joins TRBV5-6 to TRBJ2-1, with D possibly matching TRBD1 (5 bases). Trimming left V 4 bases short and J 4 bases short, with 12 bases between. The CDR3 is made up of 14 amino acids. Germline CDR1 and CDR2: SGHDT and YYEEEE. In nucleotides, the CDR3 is TGTGCCAGCAGCAAAGGACACGTTTACAATGAGCAGTTCTTC. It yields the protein CASSKGHVYNEQFF.

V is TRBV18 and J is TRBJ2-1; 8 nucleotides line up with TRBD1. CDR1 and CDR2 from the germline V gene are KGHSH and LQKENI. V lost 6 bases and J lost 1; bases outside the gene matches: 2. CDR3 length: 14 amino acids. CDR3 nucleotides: TGTGCCAGCTCCAGGGGGCCTTCCTACAATGAGCAGTTCTTC. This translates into CASSRGPSYNEQFF.

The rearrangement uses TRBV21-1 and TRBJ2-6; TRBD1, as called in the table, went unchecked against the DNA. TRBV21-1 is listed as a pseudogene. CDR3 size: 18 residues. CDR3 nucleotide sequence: TGTGCCAGCAGCAAAGACAGCACAGTCTCCTCTGGGGCCAACGTCCTGACTTTC. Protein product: CASSKDSTVSSGANVLTF.

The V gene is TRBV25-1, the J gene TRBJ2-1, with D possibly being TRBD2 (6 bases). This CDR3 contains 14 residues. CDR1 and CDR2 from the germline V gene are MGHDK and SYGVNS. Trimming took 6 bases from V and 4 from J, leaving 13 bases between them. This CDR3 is CASSRDSQYNEQFF. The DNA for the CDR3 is TGTGCCAGCAGCCGGGACTCCCAATACAATGAGCAGTTCTTC. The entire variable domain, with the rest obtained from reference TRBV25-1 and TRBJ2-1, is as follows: EADIYQTPRYLVIGTGKKITLECSQTMGHDKMYWYQQDPGMELHLIHYSYGVNSTEKGDLSSESTVSRIRTEHFPLTLESARPSHTSQYLCASSRDSQYNEQFFGPGTRLTVL.

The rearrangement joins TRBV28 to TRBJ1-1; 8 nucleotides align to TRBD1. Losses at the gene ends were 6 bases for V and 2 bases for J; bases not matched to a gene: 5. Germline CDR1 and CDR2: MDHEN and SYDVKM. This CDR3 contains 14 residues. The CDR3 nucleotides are TGTGCCAGCAGACAGGGGGAGTCCAACACTGAAGCTTTCTTT. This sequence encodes CASRQGESNTEAFF. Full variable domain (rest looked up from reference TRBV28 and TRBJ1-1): DVKVTQSSRYLVKRTGEKVFLECVQDMDHENMFWYRQDPGLGLRLIYFSYDVKMKEKGDIPEGYSVSREKKERFSLILESASTNQTSMYLCASRQGESNTEAFFGQGTRLTVV.